This TCR beta chain was documented in a study of glioma-infiltrating T cells. Study-wide points: Non-neoplastic patients had below-expected tissue-blood divergence, while all gliomas exceeded expectation.

The iRepertoire nested amplicon-rescue multiplex PCR amplified TCR alpha and beta CDR3s from RNA. Input was about 95-400 ng of tissue mRNA or PBMC total RNA. TCRdb reprocessed the multiplex PCR reads via MiXCR and lists one record per CDR3 protein. This sample has roughly 120,000 distinct CDR3 sequences; less than 30% occur once, and the top ten carry roughly 37%. About this clonotype: Its matching antigen is unknown. A junction end diverges from the germline sequence, so it may reflect a read error.

The receptor was derived from a human donor with low-grade glioma or glioblastoma, undergoing nonglioma brain surgery, or in good health (not recorded which). Source material: glioma tissue, nonneoplastic brain tissue, or PBMCs (not recorded which).

CDR3 sequence: CASRIGDIMNTKAFF. CDR3 DNA: TGTGCCAGCAGGATTGGCGACATCATGAACACTAAAGCTTTCTTT. The chain links TRBV6-1 to TRBJ1-1; no definite D call. The germline CDR1 and CDR2 sequences are MNHNS and SASEGT. This CDR3 is 15 amino acids long.